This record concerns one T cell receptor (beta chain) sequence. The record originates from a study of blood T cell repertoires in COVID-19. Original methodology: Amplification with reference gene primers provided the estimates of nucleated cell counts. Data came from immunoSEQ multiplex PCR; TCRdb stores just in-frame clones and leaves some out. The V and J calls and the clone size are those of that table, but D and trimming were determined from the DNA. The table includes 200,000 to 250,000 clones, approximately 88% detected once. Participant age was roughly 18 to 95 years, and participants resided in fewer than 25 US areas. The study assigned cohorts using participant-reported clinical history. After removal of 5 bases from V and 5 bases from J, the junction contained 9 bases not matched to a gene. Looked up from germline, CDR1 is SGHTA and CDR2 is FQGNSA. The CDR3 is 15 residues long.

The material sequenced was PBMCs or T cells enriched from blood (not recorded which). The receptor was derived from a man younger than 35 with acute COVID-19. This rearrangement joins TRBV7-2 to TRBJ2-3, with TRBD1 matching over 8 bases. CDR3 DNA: TGTGCCAGCAGCAGGTCAGGGGGCGCAAAAGATACGCAGTATTTT. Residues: CASSRSGGAKDTQYF.